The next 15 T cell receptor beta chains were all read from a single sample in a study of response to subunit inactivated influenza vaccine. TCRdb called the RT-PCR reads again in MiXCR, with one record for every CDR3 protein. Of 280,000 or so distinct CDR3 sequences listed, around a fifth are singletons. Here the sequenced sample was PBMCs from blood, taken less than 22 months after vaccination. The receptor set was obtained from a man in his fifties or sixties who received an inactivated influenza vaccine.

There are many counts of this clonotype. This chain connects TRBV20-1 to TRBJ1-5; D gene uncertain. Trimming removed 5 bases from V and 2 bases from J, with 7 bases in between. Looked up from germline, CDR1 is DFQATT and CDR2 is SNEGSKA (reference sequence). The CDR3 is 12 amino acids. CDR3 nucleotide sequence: TGCAGTGCTGCTGAGGGCAATCAGCCCCAGCATTTT. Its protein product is CSAAEGNQPQHF.

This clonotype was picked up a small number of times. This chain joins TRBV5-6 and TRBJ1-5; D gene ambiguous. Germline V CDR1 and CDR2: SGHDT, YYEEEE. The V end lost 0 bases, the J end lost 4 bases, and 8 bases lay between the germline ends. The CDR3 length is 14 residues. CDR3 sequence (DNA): TGTGCCAGCAGCTTGGCGGACGGTAATCAGCCCCAGCATTTT. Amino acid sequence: CASSLADGNQPQHF.

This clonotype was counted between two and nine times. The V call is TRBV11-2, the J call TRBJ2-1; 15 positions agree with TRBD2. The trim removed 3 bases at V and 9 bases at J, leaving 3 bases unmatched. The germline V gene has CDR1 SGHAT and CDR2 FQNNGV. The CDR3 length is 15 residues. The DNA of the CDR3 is TGTGCCAGCAGCTTGGGACTAGCGGGAGGTGGTGAGCAGTTCTTC. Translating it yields CASSLGLAGGGEQFF.

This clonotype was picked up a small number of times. DNA for the CDR3: TGTGCCAGCTCACCAGGGGGCCGACACAGGGGCACTGAAGCTTTCTTT. Amino acids: CASSPGGRHRGTEAFF. The chain carries TRBV18 and TRBJ1-1, with 7 bases identical to TRBD1. Germline trimming cut 2 bases from V and 4 bases from J; bases unmatched to any gene: 10. CDR3 size: 16 residues. Germline CDR1 KGHSH, CDR2 LQKENI. The full variable domain, with the rest looked up from reference TRBV18 and TRBJ1-1, is NAGVMQNPRHLVRRRGQEARLRCSPMKGHSHVYWYRQLPEEGLKFMVYLQKENIIDESGMPKERFSAEFPKEGPSILRIQQVVRGDSAAYFCASSPGGRHRGTEAFFGQGTRLTVV.

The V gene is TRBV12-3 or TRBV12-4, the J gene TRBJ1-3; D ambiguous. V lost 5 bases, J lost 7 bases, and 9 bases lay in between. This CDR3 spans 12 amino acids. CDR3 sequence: CASSPVGNTIYF. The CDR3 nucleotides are TGTGCCAGCAGTCCAGTAGGGAACACCATATATTTT.

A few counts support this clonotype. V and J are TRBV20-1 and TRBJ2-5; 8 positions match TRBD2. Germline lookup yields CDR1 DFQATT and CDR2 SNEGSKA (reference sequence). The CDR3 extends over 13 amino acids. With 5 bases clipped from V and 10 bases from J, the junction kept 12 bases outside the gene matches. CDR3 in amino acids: CSAQRGTSSFQYF. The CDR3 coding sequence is TGCAGTGCTCAAAGAGGGACTAGTTCTTTCCAGTACTTC.

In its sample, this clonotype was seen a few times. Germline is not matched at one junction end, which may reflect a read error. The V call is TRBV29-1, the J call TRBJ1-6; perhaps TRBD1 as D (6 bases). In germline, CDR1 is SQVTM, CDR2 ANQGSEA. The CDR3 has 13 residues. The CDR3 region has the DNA TGCAGCGTTTCCCAGGGGTTGGATTCACCCTTCCACTTT. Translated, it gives CSVSQGLDSPFHF. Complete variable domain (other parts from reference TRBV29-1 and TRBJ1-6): SAVISQKPSRDICQRGTSLTIQCQVDSQVTMMFWYRQQPGQSLTLIATANQGSEATYESGFVIDKFPISRPNLTFSTLTVSNMSPEDSSIYLCSVSQGLDSPFHFGNGTRLTVT.

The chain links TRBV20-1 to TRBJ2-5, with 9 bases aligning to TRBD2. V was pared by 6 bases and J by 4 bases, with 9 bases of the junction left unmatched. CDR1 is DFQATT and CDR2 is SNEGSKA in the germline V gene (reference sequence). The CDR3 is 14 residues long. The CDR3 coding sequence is TGCAGTGCCCCCGTGGCGGGAGGGGTAGAGACCCAGTACTTC. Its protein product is CSAPVAGGVETQYF.

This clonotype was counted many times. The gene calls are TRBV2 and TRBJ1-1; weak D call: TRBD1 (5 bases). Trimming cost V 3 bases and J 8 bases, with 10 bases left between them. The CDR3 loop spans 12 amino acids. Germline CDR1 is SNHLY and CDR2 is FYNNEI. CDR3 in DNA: TGTGCCAGCAGTGATGGGGGTGGGGAAGCTTTCTTT. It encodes CASSDGGGEAFF.

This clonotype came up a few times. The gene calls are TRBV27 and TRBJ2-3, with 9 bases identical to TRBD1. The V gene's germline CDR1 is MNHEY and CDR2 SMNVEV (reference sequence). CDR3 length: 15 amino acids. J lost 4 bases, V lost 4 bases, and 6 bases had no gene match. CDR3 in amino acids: CASSSHRGLADTQYF. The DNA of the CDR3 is TGTGCCAGCAGTTCTCACAGGGGGCTGGCAGATACGCAGTATTTT.

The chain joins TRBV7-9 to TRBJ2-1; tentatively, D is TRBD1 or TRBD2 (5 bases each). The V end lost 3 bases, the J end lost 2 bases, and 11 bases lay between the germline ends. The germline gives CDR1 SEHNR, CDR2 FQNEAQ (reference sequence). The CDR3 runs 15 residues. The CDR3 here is CASSFQGAAYNEQFF. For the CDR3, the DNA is TGTGCCAGCAGCTTTCAGGGAGCTGCCTACAATGAGCAGTTCTTC.

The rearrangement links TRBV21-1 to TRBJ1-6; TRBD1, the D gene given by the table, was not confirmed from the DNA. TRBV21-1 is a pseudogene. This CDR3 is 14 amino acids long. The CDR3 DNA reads TGTGCCAGCGAGGGGGTAGTGAGAAATTCACCCCTCCACTTT. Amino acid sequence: CASEGVVRNSPLHF.

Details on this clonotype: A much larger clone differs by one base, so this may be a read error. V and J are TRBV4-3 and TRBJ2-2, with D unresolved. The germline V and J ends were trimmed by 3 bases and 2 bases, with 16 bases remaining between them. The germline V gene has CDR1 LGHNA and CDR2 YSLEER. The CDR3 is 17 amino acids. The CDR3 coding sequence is TGCGCCAGCAGCCACTTAGTCCTTTTTGAAAACACCGGGGAGCTGTTTTTT. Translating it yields CASSHLVLFENTGELFF.

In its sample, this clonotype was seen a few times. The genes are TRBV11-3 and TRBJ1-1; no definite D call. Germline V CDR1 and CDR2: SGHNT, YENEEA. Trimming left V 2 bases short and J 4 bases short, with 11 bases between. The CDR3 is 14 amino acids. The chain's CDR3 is CASSLLGETTEAFF. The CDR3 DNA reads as TGTGCCAGCAGCTTACTTGGGGAGACCACTGAAGCTTTCTTT.

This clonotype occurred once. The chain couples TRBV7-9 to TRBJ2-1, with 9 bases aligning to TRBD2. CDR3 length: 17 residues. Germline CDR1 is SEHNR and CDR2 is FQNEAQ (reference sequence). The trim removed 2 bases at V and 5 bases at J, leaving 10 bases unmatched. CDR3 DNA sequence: TGTGCCAGCAGCTTAAACCCCCTAGCGGGGCCCAACAATGAGCAGTTCTTC. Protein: CASSLNPLAGPNNEQFF.